Below are 32 T cell receptor beta chains sequenced from a single sample in a study of early T cells in non-severe SARS-CoV-2 infection. TCRdb independently ran MiXCR on the 5' RACE reads; one entry per CDR3 protein. The sample carries approximately 73,000 distinct CDR3 sequences, around 10% recorded once. Sample: whole blood. Receptors were obtained from an adult who was a healthcare worker with PCR-confirmed SARS-CoV-2 infection or an uninfected control (not recorded which).

The table lists this clonotype with many counts. The chain links TRBV5-1 to TRBJ2-7; 9 bases align to TRBD1. Trimming cost V 5 bases and J 5 bases; bases outside gene matches: 11. There are 15 residues in the CDR3. Germline CDR1 reads SGHRS; CDR2 reads YFSETQ. The CDR3 DNA sequence: TGCGCCAGCAGTATCGGGACAGGGACGGTCCACGAGCAGTACTTC. Translated: CASSIGTGTVHEQYF.

The chain recombines TRBV9 with TRBJ2-7; 7 nucleotides align to TRBD2. CDR3 length equals 13 residues. Germline V gene lookup returns CDR1 SGDLS and CDR2 YYNGEE. Trimming took 1 base from V and 3 from J; bases not matched to a gene: 1. DNA of the CDR3: TGTGCCAGCAGCGTAAGCGGGGACTACGAGCAGTACTTC. Its protein product is CASSVSGDYEQYF. Together with reference TRBV9 and TRBJ2-7, the CDR3 gives the full variable domain: DSGVTQTPKHLITATGQRVTLRCSPRSGDLSVYWYQQSLDQGLQFLIQYYNGEERAKGNILERFSAQQFPDLHSELNLSSLELGDSALYFCASSVSGDYEQYFGPGTRLTVT.

This clonotype has a single count. The chain employs TRBV20-1 and TRBJ2-3; TRBD1 aligns across 12 bases. Germline V gene lookup returns CDR1 DFQATT and CDR2 SNEGSKA (reference sequence). J was trimmed by 3 bases and V by 6 bases; bases with no gene match: 7. This CDR3 is built from 15 residues. The CDR3 loop reads CSATMGQGATDTQYF. CDR3 bases: TGCAGTGCCACTATGGGACAGGGGGCTACAGATACGCAGTATTTT.

The chain is built from TRBV29-1 and TRBJ2-7; possible D gene TRBD2, 6 bases. With 6 bases removed from V and 4 bases from J, the gap between germline ends came to 13 bases. Per germline, CDR1 SQVTM and CDR2 ANQGSEA. The CDR3 is 12 amino acids. Here the CDR3 reads CSVRDSVYEQYF. CDR3 DNA sequence: TGCAGCGTCCGGGACTCCGTTTACGAGCAGTACTTC.

In its sample, this clonotype was seen many times. The CDR3 DNA reads TGTGCCAGCAGTCCGTCGGCGGGGGGGCAAGAGACCCAGTACTTC. It encodes CASSPSAGGQETQYF. The chain uses TRBV28 and TRBJ2-5, with 9 bases fitting TRBD2. Trimming at V came to 5 bases and at J to 2 bases, leaving 6 bases not matched to a gene. Germline V gene sequence: CDR1 MDHEN, CDR2 SYDVKM. CDR3 length: 15 amino acids. Full variable domain (remainder filled in from reference TRBV28 and TRBJ2-5): DVKVTQSSRYLVKRTGEKVFLECVQDMDHENMFWYRQDPGLGLRLIYFSYDVKMKEKGDIPEGYSVSREKKERFSLILESASTNQTSMYLCASSPSAGGQETQYFGPGTRLLVL.

The chain uses TRBV20-1 and TRBJ2-7; D call uncertain. The V gene lost 6 bases and the J gene lost 1 base, with 13 bases spanning the gap. Germline V gives CDR1 DFQATT, CDR2 SNEGSKA (reference sequence). This CDR3 has 13 amino acids. The CDR3, as DNA: TGCAGTGCCCCGCAGGACGGTTCCTACGAGCAGTACTTC. Amino acids: CSAPQDGSYEQYF.

In its sample, this clonotype was seen many times. The chain uses TRBV3-1 and TRBJ1-1; tentatively, D is TRBD1 (5 bases). Trimming stripped 1 base from V and 1 base from J, with 10 bases between. This CDR3 region has 15 residues. Germline loops: CDR1 LGHDT, CDR2 YNNKEL (reference sequence). DNA for the CDR3: TGTGCCAGCAGCCAAGCCCGGGGGGAGAACACTGAAGCTTTCTTT. Residues: CASSQARGENTEAFF.

There are a few counts of this clonotype. CDR3 loop: CASSYSGGTTDTQYF. CDR3 DNA: TGTGCCAGCAGTTATAGCGGGGGGACCACAGATACGCAGTATTTT. This chain joins TRBV6-6 and TRBJ2-3; 10 nucleotides line up with TRBD2. V lost 3 bases, J lost 2 bases, and 2 bases stayed unmatched. Germline V gene lookup returns CDR1 MNHNY and CDR2 SVGAGI (reference sequence). The CDR3 consists of 15 residues.

This clonotype was found a few times. The chain employs TRBV14 and TRBJ2-1; D remains unclear. Germline CDR1 SGHDN, CDR2 FVKESK. V lost 0 bases and J lost 2, with 8 bases in between. The CDR3 has 15 residues. This CDR3 reads CASSQDTFPYNEQFF. In DNA form, the CDR3 reads TGTGCCAGCAGCCAAGATACGTTCCCCTACAATGAGCAGTTCTTC.

This clonotype was picked up many times. The rearrangement joins TRBV20-1 to TRBJ1-5, with D maybe TRBD1 (6 bases). In germline, CDR1 is DFQATT, CDR2 SNEGSKA (reference sequence). CDR3 length equals 13 residues. Trimming removed 0 bases from V and 6 bases from J, with 9 bases in between. The CDR3 spells CSARDRGGQPQHF. The CDR3 DNA follows: TGCAGTGCTAGAGACAGGGGTGGTCAGCCCCAGCATTTT.

Comment on this clonotype: Just one base apart from a much larger clone, this may be a read error. This sequence joins TRBV7-9 and TRBJ1-2; TRBD1 matches at 8 bases. Germline-derived CDR1 and CDR2 are SEHNR and FQNEAQ (reference sequence). The CDR3 sequence is 15 residues long. CDR3: CASSLGDRINYGYIF. The CDR3 region has the DNA TGTGCCAGCAGCTTGGGGGACAGGATTAACTATGGCTACATCTTC.

This clonotype came up many times. CDR3 amino acids: CASSLISSSTDTQYF. The CDR3 bases are TGTGCCAGCAGTTTGATTAGCTCTAGCACAGATACGCAGTATTTT. The rearrangement joins TRBV12-3 or TRBV12-4 to TRBJ2-3; D uncertain. Deletions cut 3 bases from V and 0 bases from J, with 10 bases between. The CDR3 extends over 15 amino acids.

Note on this clonotype: A much larger clone lies a single base off, so this may be a read error. V and J are TRBV12-3 or TRBV12-4 and TRBJ1-1; TRBD1 matches 7 bases. This CDR3 has 16 residues. The V and J ends lost 7 bases and 1 base, in that order; junction bases with no gene match: 12. The CDR3 sequence: CASNLKADRTNTEAFF. For the CDR3, the DNA is TGTGCCAGCAACTTAAAGGCGGACAGGACGAACACTGAAGCTTTCTTT.

This clonotype showed up just a few times. The rearrangement uses TRBV13 and TRBJ1-1; D is perhaps TRBD1 (5 bases). Trimming cost V 4 bases and J 6 bases, with 15 bases left between them. Germline V gene sequence: CDR1 PRHDT, CDR2 FYEKMQ (reference sequence). The CDR3 has 14 amino acids. The CDR3 region has the DNA TGTGCCAGCAGCTACTCCGCAGGGAGGCCTGAAGCTTTCTTT. This translates into CASSYSAGRPEAFF.

The chain recombines TRBV11-2 with TRBJ2-3, with 11 bases identical to TRBD2. From germline, CDR1 is SGHAT and CDR2 FQNNGV. CDR3 length equals 18 residues. Trimming cost V 5 bases and J 1 base; bases outside gene matches: 11. The CDR3 sequence: CASSLTSGGPMGTDTQYF. In nucleotides, the CDR3 is TGTGCCAGCAGCCTCACTAGCGGGGGCCCGATGGGCACAGATACGCAGTATTTT.

In this sample, this clonotype turned up many times. V is TRBV30 and J is TRBJ2-7, with D hard to call. The CDR3 is 11 residues long. Germline V CDR1 and CDR2: GTSNPN, SVGIG (reference sequence). Trimming removed 2 bases from V and 4 bases from J, with 6 bases in between. The CDR3 coding sequence is TGTGCCTGGAGTCCCCAATACGAGCAGTACTTC. Its translation: CAWSPQYEQYF.

The chain links TRBV6-2 or TRBV6-3 to TRBJ1-2, with a weak D call TRBD1 (6 bases). The CDR3 is made up of 14 amino acids. Germline assignment: CDR1 MNHEY and CDR2 SVGEGT. Trimming removed 8 bases at V and 4 bases at J, with 17 bases between. CDR3 amino acids: CASAHGGSVYGYTF. In DNA form, the CDR3 reads TGTGCCAGCGCCCACGGGGGCTCGGTCTATGGCTACACCTTC.

The chain is built from TRBV11-1 and TRBJ2-7; 8 positions match TRBD1. The CDR3 is 14 amino acids. Trimming removed 7 bases from V and 5 bases from J; junction bases left unmatched: 10. Germline V CDR1 and CDR2: SGHAT, FQDESV (reference sequence). In DNA, the CDR3 is TGTGCCAGCACCAGAGAGGCAGGGGGCAACGAGCAGTACTTC. It codes for CASTREAGGNEQYF.

There are many counts of this clonotype. This chain links TRBV15 with TRBJ2-7; a possible D gene is TRBD2 (6 bases). Germline V gene lookup returns CDR1 LNHNV and CDR2 YYDKDF (reference sequence). This CDR3 region has 14 residues. V was shortened by 3 bases and J by 2 bases, with 11 bases between the two germline ends. CDR3 nucleotide sequence: TGTGCCACCAGCAGCGGCGGGGATGCCTACGAGCAGTACTTC. This codes for CATSSGGDAYEQYF.

In its sample, this clonotype was seen many times. This chain links TRBV19 with TRBJ2-2; weak D call: TRBD1 (5 bases). The V and J ends lost 7 bases and 0 bases respectively, with 12 bases between them. Germline assignment: CDR1 LNHDA and CDR2 SQIVND (reference sequence). This CDR3 is 15 amino acids long. The CDR3 sequence: CASTPQGANTGELFF. CDR3 nucleotides: TGTGCCAGTACTCCCCAGGGTGCGAACACCGGGGAGCTGTTTTTT.

This rearrangement joins TRBV5-1 to TRBJ2-1, with D maybe TRBD1 (6 bases). Germline-derived CDR1 and CDR2 are SGHRS and YFSETQ. CDR3 length: 14 residues. Between the trimmed V and J ends, which lost 4 bases and 5 bases, there was a span of 13 bases. The CDR3 region has the DNA TGCGCCAGCAGCATCAGGGGTTTGGACAATGAGCAGTTCTTC. Encoded protein: CASSIRGLDNEQFF.

This chain joins TRBV29-1 and TRBJ2-5; D may be TRBD1 (5 bases). Trimming stripped 7 bases from V and 5 bases from J, with 14 bases between. CDR1 is SQVTM, CDR2 ANQGSEA, per germline. This CDR3 has 12 residues. The CDR3 nucleotides read TGCAGCGCTTATGCCAGGGTGGAGACCCAGTACTTC. Amino acids: CSAYARVETQYF.

Comment on this clonotype: The conserved closing phenylalanine or tryptophan is absent in this CDR3, likely reflecting a read error. The chain is built from TRBV5-4 and TRBJ1-2; 10 nucleotides agree with TRBD1. CDR1 and CDR2 from the germline V gene are SGHNT and YYREEE (reference sequence). With 3 bases clipped from V and 7 bases from J, the junction kept 9 bases outside the gene matches. The CDR3 consists of 15 residues. The DNA for the CDR3 is TGTGCCAGCAGCTCGGCCGGGACAGGGGTAGTTGGCTACACCCTC. Amino acids: CASSSAGTGVVGYTL.

A word on this clonotype: Since a much larger clone is just one base distant, this may be a read error. This chain links TRBV7-2 with TRBJ2-7; D uncertain. In germline, CDR1 is SGHTA, CDR2 FQGNSA. The CDR3 is 14 residues long. The ends were cut back, 1 base at V and 2 bases at J, with 9 bases in the middle. CDR3 nucleotide sequence: TGTGCCAGCAGCTTAGGGCAGGATGCCTACGAGCAGTACTTC. It specifies CASSLGQDAYEQYF.

This clonotype was picked up a small number of times. V and J are TRBV15 and TRBJ2-1, with 8 bases that match TRBD2. V shed 6 bases and J 4 bases; nucleotides not matched to a gene: 2. The V gene's germline CDR1 is LNHNV and CDR2 YYDKDF (reference sequence). The CDR3 sequence is 13 residues long. CDR3 coding DNA: TGTGCCACCAGGGAGCGGGGGTACAATGAGCAGTTCTTC. This gives the protein CATRERGYNEQFF.

The chain uses TRBV19 and TRBJ2-5; 9 bases fit TRBD2. V dropped 6 bases and J dropped 1; count of bases not matched to a gene: 9. The CDR3 sequence is 16 residues long. In germline, CDR1 is LNHDA, CDR2 SQIVND (reference sequence). The CDR3 is CASRGGLAGSQETQYF. The CDR3 nucleotides are TGTGCCAGTAGGGGAGGGCTAGCGGGATCCCAAGAGACCCAGTACTTC.

This clonotype occurred many times. The chain has TRBV5-1 and TRBJ1-1; D may be TRBD1 (6 bases). The CDR3 covers 13 residues. Trimming took off 1 base at V and 6 bases at J, with 10 bases between the two ends. Germline-derived CDR1 and CDR2 are SGHRS and YFSETQ. CDR3 nucleotides: TGCGCCAGCAGCTTGTGGCAGGGGCCTGAAGCTTTCTTT. The encoded protein is CASSLWQGPEAFF.

The V and J genes are TRBV7-2 and TRBJ2-7, with 8 bases that match TRBD2. V dropped 5 bases and J dropped 6; count of bases not matched to a gene: 12. Germline CDR1 reads SGHTA; CDR2 reads FQGNSA. The CDR3 runs to 15 residues. The CDR3 coding sequence is TGTGCCAGCAGCCGGCAACTCACTAGCGGAGGCGAGCAGTACTTC. It yields the protein CASSRQLTSGGEQYF.

The V and J genes are TRBV27 and TRBJ2-3, with TRBD2 matching 10 bases. The germline gives CDR1 MNHEY, CDR2 SMNVEV (reference sequence). The CDR3 totals 16 residues. V gave up 5 bases and J gave up 1 base; unmatched junction bases: 6. The CDR3 sequence is CASSVLAGAGTDTQYF. The CDR3 DNA follows: TGTGCCAGCAGTGTTCTAGCGGGGGCGGGCACAGATACGCAGTATTTT.

Within the sample, this clonotype is medium-sized (0.01 to 0.1%). V is TRBV12-3 or TRBV12-4 and J is TRBJ2-7, with D tentatively TRBD1 (6 bases). Trimming shortened V by 7 bases and J by 6 bases, and 16 bases separated the two germline ends. The length of the CDR3 is 13 residues. The CDR3 sequence is CASKRTDSPEQYF. Here the CDR3 DNA reads TGTGCCAGCAAAAGGACGGACAGCCCCGAGCAGTACTTC.

This clonotype occurred many times. The chain recombines TRBV11-1 with TRBJ1-5, with 9 positions matching TRBD1. Looked up from germline, CDR1 is SGHAT and CDR2 is FQDESV (reference sequence). This CDR3 spans 17 amino acids. With 5 bases clipped from V and 1 base from J, the junction kept 9 bases outside the gene matches. The CDR3 region is CASSPKEQGASNQPQHF. The CDR3 DNA reads as TGTGCCAGCAGCCCCAAAGAACAGGGGGCAAGCAATCAGCCCCAGCATTTT.

This clonotype was seen more than once but under ten times. The chain recombines TRBV7-6 with TRBJ1-1; perhaps TRBD1 as D (5 bases). Germline loops: CDR1 SGHVS, CDR2 FNYEAQ. V was trimmed by 1 base and J by 4 bases, leaving 13 bases between them. CDR3 length: 15 residues. DNA of the CDR3: TGTGCCAGCAGCTTAGTGGGGCGCGAGGGCACTGAAGCTTTCTTT. Translated: CASSLVGREGTEAFF.